Listed below are T cell receptor beta chains from one sample, sequenced in a study of CD8 T cells in ankylosing spondylitis. TCRdb fed the 5' RACE reads into MiXCR, producing one record per CDR3 protein. The repertoire holds a few hundred thousand distinct CDR3 sequences, about 11% seen once, with less than 8% in the top ten. Sequencing was performed on blood, either unsorted or a sorted T cell fraction (not recorded which). These receptors were obtained from a male donor with ankylosing spondylitis or in good health (not recorded which). Both conserved end residues are part of each CDR3.

j_call cdr3_length v_call cdr3_aa
TRBJ1-2 14 TRBV20-1 CSGKGTGSVYGYTF
TRBJ2-3 20 TRBV7-7 CASSLIVCGLRLAGTDTQYF
TRBJ1-2 18 TRBV2 CASSDDAAARPEVNGYTF
TRBJ2-3 14 TRBV20-1 CSAPTSGKRDTQYF
TRBJ2-7 13 TRBV5-1 CASSEGSSYEQYF
TRBJ1-1 15 TRBV3-1 CASSQDPRRGTEAFF
TRBJ2-3 15 TRBV12-3/TRBV12-4 CATSRGWEHTDTQYF
TRBJ1-2 13 TRBV29-1 CSVETNRLGGYTF
TRBJ2-7 14 TRBV7-8 CASSADRVLYEQYF
TRBJ1-5 13 TRBV6-2/TRBV6-3 CASSYSPPQPQHF
TRBJ1-4 14 TRBV6-5 CASRRTADREKLFF
TRBJ2-7 18 TRBV21-1 CASSRAIEQDRGEYEQYF
TRBJ2-2 15 TRBV5-1 CASSLGQGSAGELFF
TRBJ2-7 18 TRBV5-1 CASSLQGGGRAITYEQYF
TRBJ2-7 16 TRBV3-1 CASSQTFPQGSYEQYF
TRBJ2-1 17 TRBV20-1 CSAEYTLGGGILNEQFF
TRBJ1-2 13 TRBV7-2 CASSVAGSGGYTF
TRBJ2-7 14 TRBV3-1 CASSLAGTFYEQYF
TRBJ1-1 16 TRBV27 CASRMTGGPLDTEAFF
TRBJ2-1 14 TRBV27 CASGDSDLYNEQFF
TRBJ1-5 14 TRBV12-3/TRBV12-4 CASGPTGPNQPQHF
TRBJ2-3 11 TRBV20-1 CSAPSGTGQYF
TRBJ1-5 15 TRBV28 CASSPAGTAQQPQHF
TRBJ2-7 16 TRBV5-1 CASSLGKQGNTYEQYF
TRBJ1-1 14 TRBV20-1 CSAYTVLAGTEAFF
TRBJ1-2 12 TRBV6-1 CAVIGDDYGYTF
TRBJ2-1 16 TRBV5-1 CASSSSGLNSYNEQFF
TRBJ1-6 13 TRBV12-3/TRBV12-4 CASSFRGNSPLHF
TRBJ2-1 17 TRBV5-6 CASSLSGLAGFYNEQFF
TRBJ1-1 13 TRBV29-1 CSVDRGSNTEAFF
TRBJ2-3 17 TRBV7-8 CASSRDSLAANPDTQYF
TRBJ2-3 14 TRBV3-1 CASSQLAGVDTQYF
TRBJ2-7 15 TRBV20-1 CSARVPGRSSYEQYF
TRBJ2-7 15 TRBV5-1 CASSFVEGRSYEQYF
TRBJ2-7 16 TRBV5-1 CASSLESLTSGTEQYF
TRBJ1-1 14 TRBV12-3/TRBV12-4 CASSDREVYTEAFF
TRBJ1-2 14 TRBV6-5 CASSSGQGGYGYTF
TRBJ2-7 15 TRBV12-3/TRBV12-4 CASSFGREGPYEQYF
TRBJ2-2 13 TRBV12-5 CASGLTRTGELFF
TRBJ1-1 15 TRBV5-1 CASSLGDSGIAEAFF
TRBJ2-4 15 TRBV28 CATQRVGGSKNIQYF
TRBJ2-7 15 TRBV20-1 CSARSAAGASYEQYF